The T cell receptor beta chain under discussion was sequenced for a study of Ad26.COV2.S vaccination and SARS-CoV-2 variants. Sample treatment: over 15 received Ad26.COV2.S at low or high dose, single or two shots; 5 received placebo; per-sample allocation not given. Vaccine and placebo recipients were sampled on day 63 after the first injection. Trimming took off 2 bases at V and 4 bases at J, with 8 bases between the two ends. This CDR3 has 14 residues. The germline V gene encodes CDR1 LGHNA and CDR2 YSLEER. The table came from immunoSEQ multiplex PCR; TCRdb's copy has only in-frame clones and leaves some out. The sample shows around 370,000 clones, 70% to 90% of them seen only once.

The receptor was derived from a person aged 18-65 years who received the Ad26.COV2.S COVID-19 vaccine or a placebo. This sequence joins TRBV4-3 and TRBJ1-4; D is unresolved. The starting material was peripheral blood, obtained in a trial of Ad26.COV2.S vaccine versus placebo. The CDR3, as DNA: TGCGCCAGCAGCCAAAGCACTTATAATGAAAAACTGTTTTTT. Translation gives CASSQSTYNEKLFF.